The source of this T cell receptor (beta chain) is a study of molecular identifiers for immune sequencing clone quantification. The wider study: Replicate RNA from about 19,000 or 110,000 naive CD8 T cells formed five aliquots; four were sequenced. General study results and limits: It was shown that clones above 20 RNA copies held over 98% of effector molecules, but under 1% in naive cells.

V was cut by 6 bases and J by 5 bases, with 4 bases left in between. This CDR3 region has 11 residues. Per the germline V gene, CDR1 is MNHEY and CDR2 is SVGAGI. This clonotype was observed many times. Its antigen is not identified. Sorting isolated naive CD8 T cells as CD8+CD4-CCR7+CD45RA+ events. Previously reported methods and listed TCR primers produced the bulk TCR libraries. TCRdb re-analysed the PCR reads in MiXCR, keeping a single row per CDR3 protein. In the table there are approximately 54,000 distinct CDR3 sequences, around 25% of which are singletons. This sequence originates from a human donor in good health. Some libraries in this study had Jurkat cell RNA spiked in. The sequencing sample was made of naive CD8+ T cells from blood, with Jurkat cell RNA spiked in. As for subset: FACS-sorted CD8+CD4-CCR7+CD45RA+ naive T cells. This chain links TRBV6-5 with TRBJ2-2; no clear D gene. The CDR3 nucleotides are TGTGCCAGCAGAACGACCGGGGAGCTGTTTTTT. Translation gives CASRTTGELFF.